The 29 T cell receptor beta chains in this list originate from one sample, sequenced in a study of tumor-infiltrating lymphocytes in primary liver carcinoma. From unsorted bulk tissue weighing about 17-30 mg, DNA and RNA were co-extracted. Constant-region priming of roughly 0.45 ug total RNA yielded TCR beta cDNA. Modified slightly, ARM-PCR produced TCR beta libraries over three nested multiplex PCR rounds. The two initial PCR rounds, roughly 11 cycles each, used TRBV1-TRBV30 forward and C-beta reverse primers. TCRdb analysed the multiplex PCR reads with MiXCR anew, one entry per CDR3 protein. The repertoire holds about 130,000 distinct CDR3 sequences, with 60% to 80% as singletons. Sequencing was carried out using liver tumor tissue from sampling region 3. Subset denoted: tumor region T3, left-lateral pole. These receptors were obtained from a woman aged 60 to 75 with primary liver carcinoma and hepatitis B virus infection.

As for this clonotype: One end of the junction fails to match germline, which may point to a read error. The chain carries TRBV11-2 and TRBJ2-7, with D perhaps TRBD1 (5 bases). The CDR3 has 15 amino acids. The germline V gene has CDR1 SGHAT and CDR2 FQNNGV. CDR3 protein: CASSLVAGLGYGQYF. CDR3 sequence (DNA): TGTGCGAGCAGCTTAGTGGCAGGGCTAGGCTACGGGCAGTACTTC. Based on the CDR3 plus reference TRBV11-2 and TRBJ2-7, the full variable domain is EAGVAQSPRYKIIEKRQSVAFWCNPISGHATLYWYQQILGQGPKLLIQFQNNGVVDDSQLPKDRFSAERLKGVDSTLKIQPAKLEDSAVYLCASSLVAGLGYGQYFGPGTRLTVT.

Worth noting for this clonotype: This sequence may be a read error, since a much larger clone differs from it by one base. The chain recombines TRBV5-4 with TRBJ1-2, with 8 bases aligning to TRBD1. V trimming: 2 bases; J trimming: 5 bases; junction bases outside the gene matches: 5. The germline gives CDR1 SGHNT, CDR2 YYREEE (reference sequence). The CDR3 consists of 14 residues. The CDR3 sequence is CASSFNRGNYGYTF. CDR3 sequence (DNA): TGTGCCAGCAGCTTTAACAGGGGGAATTATGGCTACACCTTC.

Worth noting for this clonotype: This could be a read error, since a much larger clone is one nucleotide away. The rearrangement joins TRBV5-1 to TRBJ2-1, with 8 bases fitting TRBD2. The germline V gene encodes CDR1 SGHRS and CDR2 YFSETQ. After removal of 9 bases from V and 7 bases from J, the junction contained 12 bases not matched to a gene. CDR3 size: 14 residues. The CDR3 region has the DNA TGCGCCACCACGATAGCGGGAATAGGGAATGAGCAGTTCTTC. It encodes CATTIAGIGNEQFF.

This clonotype was recorded a few times. The junction shows a germline mismatch at one end, possibly a read error. This chain's CDR3 is CASSEVGLAGYNEQFF. The CDR3 bases are TGTGCCAGTAGTGAAGTAGGGCTAGCGGGGTACAATGAGCAGTTCTTC. The rearrangement joins TRBV2 to TRBJ2-1, with TRBD2 matching 9 bases. This CDR3 spans 16 amino acids. CDR1 is SNHLY, CDR2 FYNNEI, per germline.

Regarding this clonotype: This may stem from a read error, because a much larger clone lies one nucleotide away. The chain links TRBV12-3 or TRBV12-4 to TRBJ2-2, with D uncertain. The CDR3 consists of 16 residues. Trimming removed 3 bases from V and 0 bases from J, with 11 bases in between. This chain's CDR3 is CASSLAQFANTGELFF. The CDR3 DNA reads TGTGCCAGCAGTTTGGCACAGTTCGCGAACACCGGGGAGCTGTTTTTT.

V is TRBV12-3 or TRBV12-4 and J is TRBJ2-5, with 8 bases matching TRBD2. The length of the CDR3 is 16 residues. V dropped 3 bases and J dropped 5; count of bases not matched to a gene: 11. CDR3 nucleotide sequence: TGTGCCAGCAGTTTCCGACAAGCGGGAGAAGGGGAGACCCAGTACTTC. Encoded protein: CASSFRQAGEGETQYF.

The rearrangement uses TRBV11-2 and TRBJ2-1; D not certain. Germline assignment: CDR1 SGHAT and CDR2 FQNNGV. The CDR3 has 17 residues. Trimming removed 2 bases from V and 10 bases from J, with 24 bases in between. DNA for the CDR3: TGTGCCAGCAGCTTACGACCGGAACAGAGATTCTGCAAAGAGCAGTTCTTC. Translating it yields CASSLRPEQRFCKEQFF.

This chain connects TRBV10-3 to TRBJ2-1, with D maybe TRBD2 (5 bases). Germline-derived CDR1 and CDR2 are ENHRY and SYGVKD. Trimming took off 7 bases at V and 8 bases at J, with 9 bases between the two ends. This CDR3 spans 11 amino acids. The CDR3 sequence is CAIKALDEQFF. For the CDR3, the DNA is TGTGCCATCAAGGCACTAGATGAGCAGTTCTTC.

As for this clonotype: It may be a read error: a sequence one base away is much more abundant. This CDR3 fails to terminate in the conserved phenylalanine or tryptophan, so it likely reflects a read error. This rearrangement joins TRBV6-1 to TRBJ2-7; 8 bases line up with TRBD2. The CDR3 consists of 15 residues. V lost 4 bases, J lost 4 bases, and 9 bases stayed unmatched. Germline V gene data show CDR1 as MNHNS and CDR2 as SASEGT. CDR3 bases: TGTGCCAGCAGTGCCTACGGGACTAGAAAATACGAGCAGTACCTC. Its translation is CASSAYGTRKYEQYL.

With respect to this clonotype: A much more abundant neighbour one base away suggests this may be a read error. The V call is TRBV6-5, the J call TRBJ1-6, with TRBD1 identical over 7 bases. Unmatched junction bases numbered 11, after V lost 8 bases and J lost 10 bases. This CDR3 region has 14 residues. Germline CDR1 reads MNHEY; CDR2 reads SVGAGI. The CDR3 loop is CASGPDRELSPLHF. The CDR3 bases are TGTGCCAGCGGTCCTGACAGGGAATTATCACCCCTCCACTTT.

A remark on this clonotype: An end of the junction differs from the germline gene, which may be a read error. The genes are TRBV6-5 and TRBJ2-3; TRBD1 might be the D (6 bases). The CDR3 consists of 13 residues. Germline values: CDR1 MNHEY, CDR2 SVGAGI. The CDR3 sequence is CATSEQGTDTQYF. CDR3 in DNA: TGTGCCACTTCTGAACAGGGAACAGATACACAGTATTTT.

Concerning this clonotype: Being one base from a much bigger clone, this may be a read error. The J gene is TRBJ1-1, the V gene TRBV7-9; 7 bases map to TRBD1. Trimming took 5 bases from V and 1 from J; bases not matched to a gene: 7. The germline gives CDR1 SEHNR, CDR2 FQNEAQ (reference sequence). The CDR3 has 15 residues. The CDR3 loop reads CASSKVTGTNTEAFF. The CDR3 DNA follows: TGTGCCAGCAGCAAAGTGACAGGGACGAACACTGAAGCTTTCTTT. Using reference TRBV7-9 and TRBJ1-1 for the parts outside the CDR3, the full variable domain is DTGVSQNPRHKITKRGQNVTFRCDPISEHNRLYWYRQTLGQGPEFLTYFQNEAQLEKSRLLSDRFSAERPKGSFSTLEIQRTEQGDSAMYLCASSKVTGTNTEAFFGQGTRLTVV.

The rearrangement links TRBV11-2 to TRBJ1-1; D not resolved. The CDR3 runs 19 residues. Trimming took off 4 bases at V and 0 bases at J, with 24 bases between the two ends. The germline V gene encodes CDR1 SGHAT and CDR2 FQNNGV. CDR3 protein: CASSSLIRTGRVMNTEAFF. Here the CDR3 DNA reads TGTGCCAGCAGCTCCTTGATTCGGACGGGGAGGGTCATGAACACTGAAGCTTTCTTT.

This clonotype has a count of ten or more. The chain couples TRBV10-3 to TRBJ1-2, with 9 bases lining up with TRBD1. CDR3 length: 14 residues. The trim removed 6 bases at V and 6 bases at J, leaving 8 bases unmatched. Germline V gene lookup returns CDR1 ENHRY and CDR2 SYGVKD. CDR3 residues: CAISDRDRVHGYTF. The DNA of the CDR3 is TGTGCCATCAGCGACCGGGACAGGGTCCATGGCTACACCTTC.

A word on this clonotype: Germline and junction disagree at one end, which may indicate a read error. V and J are TRBV11-2 and TRBJ2-2, with no clear D. Germline CDR1 and CDR2: SGHAT and FQNNGV. This CDR3 region has 16 residues. CDR3 nucleotides: TGCGCCAACAGCGCAAGACACTCCTTGAACACCGGGGAGCTGTTTTTT. Translation: CANSARHSLNTGELFF. The complete variable domain, with remaining parts taken from reference TRBV11-2 and TRBJ2-2, reads EAGVAQSPRYKIIEKRQSVAFWCNPISGHATLYWYQQILGQGPKLLIQFQNNGVVDDSQLPKDRFSAERLKGVDSTLKIQPAKLEDSAVYLCANSARHSLNTGELFFGEGSRLTVL.

The V and J genes are TRBV11-2 and TRBJ2-7; D not certain. Germline CDR1 and CDR2: SGHAT and FQNNGV. The CDR3 extends over 15 amino acids. The CDR3 loop is CVGSLEASKVSEQYF. CDR3 bases: TGTGTCGGCAGCTTAGAGGCCTCAAAGGTCTCCGAGCAGTACTTC.

This clonotype was seen repeatedly, ten times or more. This chain uses TRBV6-2 or TRBV6-3 with TRBJ1-1, with D possibly being TRBD1 (5 bases). The CDR3 is 14 residues long. Trimming shortened V by 2 bases and J by 1 base, and 8 bases separated the two germline ends. Germline CDR1 reads MNHEY; CDR2 reads SVGEGT. The CDR3 protein is CASSYAGWNTEAFF. The CDR3 bases are TGTGCCAGCAGTTACGCAGGGTGGAACACTGAAGCTTTCTTT.

As to this clonotype: Sequence at one end of the junction differs from germline and may be a read error. The chain couples TRBV11-2 to TRBJ2-3; possibly TRBD2 for D (7 bases). The CDR3 runs 17 residues. Germline assignment: CDR1 SGHAT and CDR2 FQNNGV. Here the CDR3 DNA reads TGTGCCAGCAACTTAGGGGGACTAACGTACGTGTCAGATACGCAGTATTTT. Protein product: CASNLGGLTYVSDTQYF.

This clonotype is a singleton in its sample. One junction end does not reproduce the germline sequence, and a read error may be involved. The chain is built from TRBV7-9 and TRBJ2-5; 7 bases fit TRBD1. This CDR3 is built from 14 residues. CDR1 is SEHNR, CDR2 FQNEAQ, per germline (reference sequence). The CDR3 spells CTSSLVGTDQTQYF. The CDR3 DNA is TGTACCAGCAGCTTAGTCGGGACAGATCAGACCCAGTACTTC. Using reference TRBV7-9 and TRBJ2-5 for the parts outside the CDR3, the full variable domain is DTGVSQNPRHKITKRGQNVTFRCDPISEHNRLYWYRQTLGQGPEFLTYFQNEAQLEKSRLLSDRFSAERPKGSFSTLEIQRTEQGDSAMYLCTSSLVGTDQTQYFGPGTRLLVL.

As for this clonotype: The germline gene is not matched at one end of the junction; a read error may be the cause. The V gene is TRBV5-1, the J gene TRBJ2-4, with a weak D call TRBD1 (6 bases). CDR3 size: 16 residues. CDR1 is SGHRS, CDR2 YFSETQ, per germline. The CDR3, as DNA: TGCGCCAGCGACTTGGGGGCAGGGAGTGTCAAAAACATTCGGTACTTC. It specifies CASDLGAGSVKNIRYF.

Notes on this clonotype: This may be a read error, as it is one base from a much larger clone. This CDR3 fails to terminate in the conserved phenylalanine or tryptophan, so it likely reflects a read error. This chain uses TRBV12-3 or TRBV12-4 with TRBJ2-1, with D possibly matching TRBD2 (7 bases). Trimming left V 3 bases short and J 8 bases short, with 17 bases between. The CDR3 is 15 amino acids. The CDR3: CASSFKRGGVHEQFI. In nucleotides, the CDR3 is TGTGCCAGCAGTTTTAAAAGAGGGGGGGTTCATGAGCAGTTCATC.

This clonotype counts as medium-sized. The chain recombines TRBV12-3 or TRBV12-4 with TRBJ1-2; possible D gene TRBD1, 6 bases. Deletions cut 6 bases from V and 8 bases from J, with 31 bases between. This CDR3 contains 18 residues. The CDR3 protein is CASSERGGRPTTNVGYTF. CDR3 coding DNA: TGTGCCAGCAGCGAAAGGGGGGGGCGCCCCACAACTAACGTAGGCTACACCTTC.

As regards this clonotype: At one end the junction does not follow the germline gene, possibly because of a read error. This sequence joins TRBV5-4 and TRBJ1-4; 11 bases agree with TRBD1. This CDR3 region has 15 residues. Germline V CDR1 and CDR2: SGHNT, YYREEE (reference sequence). Here the CDR3 DNA reads TGTGCCAGCAGTTCCGGACAGGGGGCTAATGAAAAACTGCTTTTT. This translates into CASSSGQGANEKLLF. The variable domain in full, completed from reference TRBV5-4 and TRBJ1-4, reads ETGVTQSPTHLIKTRGQQVTLRCSSQSGHNTVSWYQQALGQGPQFIFQYYREEENGRGNFPPRFSGLQFPNYSSELNVNALELDDSALYLCASSSGQGANEKLLFGSGTQLSVL.

With respect to this clonotype: A clone one base away is much larger, so this may be a read error. This chain uses TRBV6-1 with TRBJ1-1; the D gene is possibly TRBD1 (5 bases). From germline, CDR1 is MNHNS and CDR2 SASEGT. CDR3 length: 14 residues. The CDR3 DNA reads as TGTGCCAACAGTGAATTGGGGCAGTACACTGAAGCTTTCTTT. It is translated as CANSELGQYTEAFF.

This clonotype was picked up one time. V and J are TRBV28 and TRBJ1-2, with D maybe TRBD1 (6 bases). V lost 6 bases and J 2 bases, leaving 10 bases between the germline ends. The CDR3 loop spans 13 amino acids. Germline V gene data show CDR1 as MDHEN and CDR2 as SYDVKM. The CDR3 sequence: CASSQGQNYGYTF. As DNA, the CDR3 is TGTGCCAGCAGCCAGGGACAAAACTATGGCTACACCTTC.

Turning to this clonotype: The junction differs from germline at one of its ends, possibly a read error. The chain links TRBV4-2 to TRBJ2-1; 9 bases are shared with TRBD1. Germline CDR1 reads LGHNA; CDR2 reads YNFKEQ. The CDR3 runs 15 residues. DNA for the CDR3: TGTGTCAGCAGTCCACCCAGGGGACAGGGCTCCGAGCAGTTCTTC. The encoded protein is CVSSPPRGQGSEQFF.

In this sample, this clonotype turned up many times. The V call is TRBV14, the J call TRBJ2-7, with TRBD1 identical over 8 bases. CDR3 size: 16 residues. Germline assignment: CDR1 SGHDN and CDR2 FVKESK. Losses at the gene ends were 4 bases for V and 2 bases for J; bases not matched to a gene: 10. The CDR3 reads CASSRPQGDPPYEQYF. CDR3 coding DNA: TGTGCCAGCAGCCGACCACAGGGGGACCCCCCCTACGAGCAGTACTTC. The full variable domain, with the rest looked up from reference TRBV14 and TRBJ2-7, is EAGVTQFPSHSVIEKGQTVTLRCDPISGHDNLYWYRRVMGKEIKFLLHFVKESKQDESGMPNNRFLAERTGGTYSTLKVQPAELEDSGVYFCASSRPQGDPPYEQYFGPGTRLTVT.

The rearrangement joins TRBV5-1 to TRBJ2-5; D possibly corresponds to TRBD2 (6 bases). The germline CDR1 and CDR2 sequences are SGHRS and YFSETQ. There are 14 residues in the CDR3. V was pared by 1 base and J by 11 bases, with 18 bases between. The CDR3 bases are TGCGCCAGCAGCTTGTCACGGGGCGGGGAGAGTCAGTACTTC. Its protein is CASSLSRGGESQYF.

This clonotype appeared a few times. This sequence joins TRBV28 and TRBJ2-1; 8 nucleotides align to TRBD2. Germline V gene lookup returns CDR1 MDHEN and CDR2 SYDVKM. The CDR3 runs 17 residues. Trimming removed 1 base from V and 0 bases from J; junction bases left unmatched: 5. The CDR3 loop is CASSLLGSGISYNEQFF. The CDR3 bases are TGTGCCAGCAGTTTATTGGGTAGCGGGATCTCCTACAATGAGCAGTTCTTC.